The sequence of this T cell receptor (beta chain) was determined in a study of OX40 agonist ivuxolimab in advanced cancers. General study results and limits: A proportion of nonresponders additionally exhibited low normalized T-cell clonal expansion.

The method was immunoSEQ multiplex PCR; TCRdb's version includes in-frame clones alone and lacks a portion of them. Seen here are roughly 60,000 clones, 70% to 90% observed once, and the top ten hold about 3%. Germline V gene lookup returns CDR1 MGHRA and CDR2 YSYEKL. The CDR3 sequence is 18 residues long. V lost 4 bases and J lost 6; bases outside the gene matches: 16. Regarding this clone: Its target is not known.

The sequence derives from an adult with an advanced solid tumor such as melanoma, head and neck, liver or kidney cancer. The sample was CD4+ or CD8+ T cells sorted from blood, taken in a trial of the OX40 agonist ivuxolimab. V usage is TRBV4-1 and J usage is TRBJ2-1; 9 positions match TRBD2. Written as DNA, the CDR3 is TGCGCCAGCAGCCTAACACTTCGGGGTAGCGGGAGCGGCAATGAGCAGTTCTTC. Its protein product is CASSLTLRGSGSGNEQFF.